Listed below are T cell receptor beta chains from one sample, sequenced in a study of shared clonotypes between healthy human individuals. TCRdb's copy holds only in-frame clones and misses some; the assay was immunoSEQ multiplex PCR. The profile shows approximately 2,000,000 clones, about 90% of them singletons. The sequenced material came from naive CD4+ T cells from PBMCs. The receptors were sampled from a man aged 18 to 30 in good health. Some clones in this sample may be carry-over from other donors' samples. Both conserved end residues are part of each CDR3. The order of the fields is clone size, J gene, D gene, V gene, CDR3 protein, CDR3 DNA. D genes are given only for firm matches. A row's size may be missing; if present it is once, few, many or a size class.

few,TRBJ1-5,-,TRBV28,CASSVFRGPSNQPQHF,TGTGCCAGCAGCGTGTTCCGGGGACCCAGCAATCAGCCCCAGCATTTT
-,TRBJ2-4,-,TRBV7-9,CASANSVLGDIQYF,TGTGCCAGCGCCAACTCCGTGCTGGGGGACATTCAGTACTTC
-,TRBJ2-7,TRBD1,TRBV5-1,CASSFDRAISDQYF,TGCGCCAGCAGCTTTGACAGGGCTATCTCGGACCAGTACTTC
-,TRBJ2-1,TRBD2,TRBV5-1,CASSSGPGGSYNEQFF,TGCGCCAGCAGCTCTGGACCGGGGGGGTCCTACAATGAGCAGTTCTTC
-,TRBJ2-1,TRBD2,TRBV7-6,CASGNSGTYNEQFF,TGTGCCAGCGGGAATAGCGGGACGTACAATGAGCAGTTCTTC
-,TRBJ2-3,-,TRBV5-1,CASGYSSTDTQYF,TGCGCCAGCGGCTACTCTAGCACAGATACGCAGTATTTT
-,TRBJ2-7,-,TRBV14,CASSHRGPYEQYF,TGTGCCAGCAGCCATCGGGGGCCTTACGAGCAGTACTTC
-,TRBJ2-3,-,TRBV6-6,CASRKRDTQYF,TGTGCCAGTCGGAAACGAGATACGCAGTATTTT
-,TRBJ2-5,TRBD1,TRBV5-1,CASSLGQVHQETQYF,TGCGCCAGCAGCCTAGGACAGGTCCACCAAGAGACCCAGTACTTC
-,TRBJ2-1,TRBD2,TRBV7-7,CASSLAAGANEQFF,TGTGCCAGCAGCTTAGCGGCGGGAGCCAATGAGCAGTTCTTC
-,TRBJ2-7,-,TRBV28,CASTNAGVTSYEQYF,TGTGCCAGCACGAACGCAGGGGTCACCTCCTACGAGCAGTACTTC
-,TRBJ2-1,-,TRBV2,CASSVNEQFF,TGTGCCAGCAGTGTAAATGAGCAGTTCTTC
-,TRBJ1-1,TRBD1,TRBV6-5,CASSFPGGTEAFF,TGTGCCAGCAGTTTCCCAGGGGGCACTGAAGCTTTCTTT
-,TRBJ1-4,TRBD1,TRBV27,CASRPRTGQNEKLFF,TGTGCCAGCAGACCTAGGACAGGGCAGAATGAAAAACTGTTTTTT
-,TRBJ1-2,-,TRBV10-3,CAISESVGVRIRGYTF,TGTGCCATCAGTGAGTCGGTCGGGGTCAGGATTCGTGGCTACACCTTC
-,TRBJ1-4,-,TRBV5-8,CASSPGPGEKLFF,TGTGCCAGCAGCCCGGGACCGGGTGAAAAACTGTTTTTT
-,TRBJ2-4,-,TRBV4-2,CASSPRDNVSKNIQYF,TGTGCCAGCAGCCCGCGGGACAATGTATCCAAAAACATTCAGTACTTC
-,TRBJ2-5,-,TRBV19,CASMDLYKTQYF,TGTGCCAGTATGGACCTATACAAGACCCAGTACTTC
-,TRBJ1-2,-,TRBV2,CASSEAVNYGYTF,TGTGCCAGCAGTGAAGCCGTTAATTATGGCTACACCTTC
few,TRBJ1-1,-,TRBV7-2,CASSAVRARTEAFF,TGTGCCAGCAGCGCCGTGAGGGCGAGGACTGAAGCTTTCTTT
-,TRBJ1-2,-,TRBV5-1,CASSLNLRDRRYGYTF,TGCGCCAGCAGCTTGAACCTAAGGGACCGACGCTATGGCTACACCTTC
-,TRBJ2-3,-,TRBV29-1,CSVEYSRRPTDTQYF,TGCAGCGTTGAATACTCTCGCCGGCCCACAGATACGCAGTATTTT
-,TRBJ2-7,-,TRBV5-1,CASSPTSPLYEQYF,TGCGCCAGCAGCCCTACTAGCCCGCTCTACGAGCAGTACTTC
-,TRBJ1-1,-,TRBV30,CAWSRGGMGTEAFF,TGTGCCTGGAGTCGAGGGGGAATGGGCACTGAAGCTTTCTTT
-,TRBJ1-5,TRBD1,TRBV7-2,CASSLGTGVGQPQHF,TGTGCCAGCAGCTTAGGGACAGGGGTAGGTCAGCCCCAGCATTTT
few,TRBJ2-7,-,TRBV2,CASSSSLVSSSYEQYF,TGTGCCAGCAGCTCGAGTTTAGTTTCAAGCTCCTACGAGCAGTACTTC
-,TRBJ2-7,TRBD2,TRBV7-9,CASSGTSGSYEQYF,TGTGCCAGCAGCGGGACTAGCGGGAGTTACGAGCAGTACTTC
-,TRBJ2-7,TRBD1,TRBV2,CASSPGQQGSTLQYF,TGTGCCAGCAGCCCGGGACAGCAGGGCAGCACTCTCCAGTACTTC
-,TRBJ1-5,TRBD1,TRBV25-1,CASSEIPGGWGNQPQHF,TGTGCCAGCAGTGAAATCCCAGGGGGCTGGGGCAATCAGCCCCAGCATTTT
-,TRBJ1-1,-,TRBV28,CASSFPGPLNTEAFF,TGTGCCAGCAGTTTTCCAGGACCCCTGAACACTGAAGCTTTCTTT
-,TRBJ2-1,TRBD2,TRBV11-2,CASSYIAGSYNEQFF,TGTGCCAGCAGCTATATAGCGGGATCATACAATGAGCAGTTCTTC
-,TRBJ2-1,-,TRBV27,CAGGDIFSYNEQFF,TGTGCCGGTGGGGACATTTTCTCCTACAATGAGCAGTTCTTC
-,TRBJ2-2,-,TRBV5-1,CASSFGGPHTGELFF,TGCGCCAGCAGCTTTGGGGGCCCTCACACCGGGGAGCTGTTTTTT
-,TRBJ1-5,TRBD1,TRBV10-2,CASSDRQGGGNQPQHF,TGCGCCAGCAGTGATCGACAGGGGGGTGGCAATCAGCCCCAGCATTTT